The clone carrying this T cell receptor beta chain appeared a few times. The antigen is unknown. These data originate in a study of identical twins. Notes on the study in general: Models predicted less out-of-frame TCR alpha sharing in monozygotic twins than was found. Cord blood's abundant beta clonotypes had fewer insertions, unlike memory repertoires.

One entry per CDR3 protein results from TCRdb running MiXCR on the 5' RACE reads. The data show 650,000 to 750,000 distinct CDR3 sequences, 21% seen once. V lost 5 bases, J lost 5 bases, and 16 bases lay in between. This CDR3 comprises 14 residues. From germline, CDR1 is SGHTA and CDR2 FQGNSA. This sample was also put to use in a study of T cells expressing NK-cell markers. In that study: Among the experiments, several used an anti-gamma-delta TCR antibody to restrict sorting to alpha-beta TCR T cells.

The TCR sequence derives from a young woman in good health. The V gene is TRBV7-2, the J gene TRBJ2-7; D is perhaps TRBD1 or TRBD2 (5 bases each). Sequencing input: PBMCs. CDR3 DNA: TGTGCCAGCAGCCCCAGATTCAGGGACCACGAGCAGTACTTC. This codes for CASSPRFRDHEQYF.